One and the same sample provided the 4 T cell receptor beta chains below, sequenced in a study of breast tumors, draining lymph nodes, adjacent tissues. MiXCR, applied by TCRdb to the multiplex PCR reads, yields one record per CDR3 protein. The sample includes about 53,000 distinct CDR3 sequences, 35% to 50% of them seen just once. The sample comprised breast tumor tissue. The receptors were gathered from a female donor with breast cancer. Some clones in this sample may be carry-over from other donors' samples.

This clonotype was recorded at least ten times. The chain links TRBV12-3 or TRBV12-4 to TRBJ2-2; D remains ambiguous. The CDR3 runs 13 residues. Trimming stripped 2 bases from V and 3 bases from J, with 4 bases between. The DNA for the CDR3 is TGTGCCAGCAGTTTATCCGACACCGGGGAGCTGTTTTTT. It specifies CASSLSDTGELFF.

Details on this clonotype: A much larger clone lies one base from this, so it may be a read error. The chain couples TRBV6-6 to TRBJ1-5; a possible D gene is TRBD1 (6 bases). This CDR3 is built from 19 residues. Germline CDR1 reads MNHNY; CDR2 reads SVGAGI (reference sequence). Deletions cut 5 bases from V and 0 bases from J, with 23 bases between. The CDR3 nucleotides are TGTGCCAGCAGTCACGGCAGGGGAACAGAACTTTATAGCAATCAGCCCCAGCATTTT. This encodes CASSHGRGTELYSNQPQHF.

The chain carries TRBV7-2 and TRBJ1-4; D remains ambiguous. CDR1 is SGHTA and CDR2 is FQGNSA in the germline V gene. Trimming removed 1 base at V and 5 bases at J, with 14 bases between. This CDR3 comprises 16 residues. This CDR3 is CASSLGLAENNEKLFF. The DNA for the CDR3 is TGTGCCAGCAGCTTAGGACTAGCGGAAAACAATGAAAAACTGTTTTTT.

This clonotype was recorded at least ten times. The chain employs TRBV6-2 or TRBV6-3 and TRBJ2-1, with D possibly matching TRBD2 (6 bases). CDR1 is MNHEY and CDR2 is SVGEGT in the germline V gene. The V and J ends lost 8 bases and 5 bases respectively, with 13 bases between them. The CDR3 length is 13 residues. The CDR3 loop reads CASQGWGDNEQFF. Here the CDR3 DNA reads TGTGCCAGCCAAGGTTGGGGGGACAATGAGCAGTTCTTC.